This paragraph covers one T cell receptor beta chain sequence. Its cognate antigen is unknown. Germline loops: CDR1 LNHDA, CDR2 SQIVND (reference sequence). The CDR3 runs 16 residues. The trim removed 1 base at V and 2 bases at J, leaving 6 bases unmatched. The sample is drawn from a study of T cell responses to AZD1222 COVID-19 vaccine. General study findings and limits: The breadth and depth of Spike-specific TCRs increased once two AZD1222 doses had been given. The repertoires were collected only after the peak T cell response.

The data were produced by immunoSEQ multiplex PCR, yet TCRdb's version contains in-frame clones alone and is incomplete. The sample contains 110,000 to 150,000 clones, approximately 93% of which appear only once. This rearrangement joins TRBV19 to TRBJ2-5; 8 nucleotides match TRBD2. Sequenced material: peripheral blood, taken after recovery from COVID-19. The origin of this receptor is an adult who had recovered from COVID-19. This CDR3 reads CASSIGSGSLQETQYF. In DNA form, the CDR3 reads TGTGCCAGTAGTATAGGGAGCGGGAGCCTACAAGAGACCCAGTACTTC.